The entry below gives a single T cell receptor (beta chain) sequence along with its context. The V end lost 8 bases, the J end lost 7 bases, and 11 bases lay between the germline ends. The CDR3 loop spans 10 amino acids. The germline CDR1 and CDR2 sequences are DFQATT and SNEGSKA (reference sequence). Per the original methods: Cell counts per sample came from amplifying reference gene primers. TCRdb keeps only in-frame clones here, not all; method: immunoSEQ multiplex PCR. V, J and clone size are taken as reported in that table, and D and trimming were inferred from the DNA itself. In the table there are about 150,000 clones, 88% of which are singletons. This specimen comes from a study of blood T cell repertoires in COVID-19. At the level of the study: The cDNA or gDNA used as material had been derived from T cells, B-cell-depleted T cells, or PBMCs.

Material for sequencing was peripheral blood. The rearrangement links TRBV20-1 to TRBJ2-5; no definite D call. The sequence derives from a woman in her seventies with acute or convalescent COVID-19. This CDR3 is CSPLSSTQYF. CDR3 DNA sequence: TGCAGTCCCCTTTCCTCGACCCAGTACTTC.